The clone carrying this T cell receptor (beta chain) was seen only a few times. Its target is not known. The junction does not match germline at one end; this may be a read error. Time point defined: patch test 3, about 24 weeks after DPC sensitization. Treatment indicated: therapeutic diphenylcyclopropenone sensitization with weekly scalp DPC. Donors, patients with alopecia ranging from 18 to 70 years old and judged suitable for DPC, provided samples. These data originate in a study of human T cells and chemical hapten exposure. Study-wide results and caveats: Significantly more large CDR3 similarity clusters were formed by expanded TCRs than by controls.

Individual cDNA molecules each carried unique molecular identifiers attached by the library. TCRdb itself ran the RACE reads through MiXCR, one entry per CDR3 protein. Among 150,000 to 200,000 distinct CDR3 sequences listed, 25% to 35% were seen once. This clonotype originated in a woman aged 18-29 years with alopecia areata. Some clones in this sample may be carry-over from other donors' samples. The source material was whole blood, sampled in connection with sensitization to the hapten diphenylcyclopropenone (DPC).

CDR3 sequence reads: CASSQVRGDKEASF. As DNA, the CDR3 is TGCGCCAGCAGCCAAGTGCGAGGAGACAAAGAAGCTTCCTTT. The rearrangement uses TRBV4-1 and TRBJ1-1; D is ambiguous. The CDR3 extends over 14 amino acids. The germline CDR1 and CDR2 sequences are MGHRA and YSYEKL.